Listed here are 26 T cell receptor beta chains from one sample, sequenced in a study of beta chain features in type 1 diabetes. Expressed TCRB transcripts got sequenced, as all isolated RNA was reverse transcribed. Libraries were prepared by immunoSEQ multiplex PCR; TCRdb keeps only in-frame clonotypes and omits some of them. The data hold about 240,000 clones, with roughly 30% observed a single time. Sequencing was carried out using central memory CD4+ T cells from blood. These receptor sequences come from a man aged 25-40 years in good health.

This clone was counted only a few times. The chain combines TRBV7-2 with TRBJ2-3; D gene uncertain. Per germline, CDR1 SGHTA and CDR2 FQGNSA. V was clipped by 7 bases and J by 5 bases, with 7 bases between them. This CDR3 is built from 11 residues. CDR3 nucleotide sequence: TGTGCCAGCACTCCCGGAGATACGCAGTATTTT. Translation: CASTPGDTQYF.

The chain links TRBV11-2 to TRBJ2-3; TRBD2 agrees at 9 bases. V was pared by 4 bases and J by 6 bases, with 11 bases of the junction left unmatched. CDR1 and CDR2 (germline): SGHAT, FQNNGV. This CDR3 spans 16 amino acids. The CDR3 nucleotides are TGTGCCAGCAGCTCCCCCAGGGCGGGGGGGAGGGATACGCAGTATTTT. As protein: CASSSPRAGGRDTQYF.

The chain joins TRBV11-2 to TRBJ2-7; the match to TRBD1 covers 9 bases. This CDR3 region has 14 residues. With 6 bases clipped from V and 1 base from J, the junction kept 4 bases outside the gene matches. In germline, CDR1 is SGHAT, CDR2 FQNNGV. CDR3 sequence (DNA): TGTGCCAGCAGTCCGGACAGGGGATCCTACGAGCAGTACTTC. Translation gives CASSPDRGSYEQYF.

CDR3 DNA sequence: TGTGCCAGCAGTGGGTACGGGGGTAACACTGAAGCTTTCTTT. This translates into CASSGYGGNTEAFF. The J gene is TRBJ1-1, the V gene TRBV25-1, with a possible D match to TRBD1 (5 bases). Germline V lookup: CDR1 MGHDK, CDR2 SYGVNS. The V and J ends lost 4 bases and 2 bases respectively, with 11 bases between them. This CDR3 is built from 14 residues. Filled out from reference TRBV25-1 and TRBJ1-1, the complete variable domain reads EADIYQTPRYLVIGTGKKITLECSQTMGHDKMYWYQQDPGMELHLIHYSYGVNSTEKGDLSSESTVSRIRTEHFPLTLESARPSHTSQYLCASSGYGGNTEAFFGQGTRLTVV.

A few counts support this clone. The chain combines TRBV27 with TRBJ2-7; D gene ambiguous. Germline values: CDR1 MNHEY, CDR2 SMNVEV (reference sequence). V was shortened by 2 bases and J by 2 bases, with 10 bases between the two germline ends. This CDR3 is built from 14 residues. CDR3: CASSLNPGPYEQYF. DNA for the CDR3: TGTGCCAGCAGTTTAAACCCCGGTCCCTACGAGCAGTACTTC.

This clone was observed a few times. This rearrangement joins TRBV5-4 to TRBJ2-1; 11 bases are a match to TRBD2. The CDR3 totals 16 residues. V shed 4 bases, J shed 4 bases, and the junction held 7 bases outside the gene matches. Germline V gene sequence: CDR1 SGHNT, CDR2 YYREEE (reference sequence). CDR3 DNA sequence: TGTGCCAGCAGCCCCGGTACTAGCGGGAGTTACAATGAGCAGTTCTTC. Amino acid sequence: CASSPGTSGSYNEQFF. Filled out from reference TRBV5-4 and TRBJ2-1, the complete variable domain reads ETGVTQSPTHLIKTRGQQVTLRCSSQSGHNTVSWYQQALGQGPQFIFQYYREEENGRGNFPPRFSGLQFPNYSSELNVNALELDDSALYLCASSPGTSGSYNEQFFGPGTRLTVL.

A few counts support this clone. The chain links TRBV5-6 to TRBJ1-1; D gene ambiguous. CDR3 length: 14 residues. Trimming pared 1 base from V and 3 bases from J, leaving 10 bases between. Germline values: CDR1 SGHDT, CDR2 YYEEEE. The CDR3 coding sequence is TGTGCCAGCAGCTTGACGAGGAGGGACACTGAAGCTTTCTTT. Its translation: CASSLTRRDTEAFF.

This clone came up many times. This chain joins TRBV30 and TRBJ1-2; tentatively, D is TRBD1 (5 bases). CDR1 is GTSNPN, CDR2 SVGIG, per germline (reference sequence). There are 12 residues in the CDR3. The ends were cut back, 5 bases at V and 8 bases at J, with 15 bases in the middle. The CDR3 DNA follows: TGTGCCTGGGGCGCTCAGGGATCCGGCTACACCTTC. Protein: CAWGAQGSGYTF.

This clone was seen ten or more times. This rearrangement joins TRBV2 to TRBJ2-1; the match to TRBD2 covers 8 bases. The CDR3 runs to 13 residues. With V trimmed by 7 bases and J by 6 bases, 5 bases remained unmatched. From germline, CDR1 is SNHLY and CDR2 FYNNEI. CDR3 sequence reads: CASTREASNEQFF. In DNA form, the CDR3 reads TGTGCCAGCACGCGGGAGGCTAGCAATGAGCAGTTCTTC. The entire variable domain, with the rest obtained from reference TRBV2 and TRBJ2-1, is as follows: EPEVTQTPSHQVTQMGQEVILRCVPISNHLYFYWYRQILGQKVEFLVSFYNNEISEKSEIFDDQFSVERPDGSNFTLKIRSTKLEDSAMYFCASTREASNEQFFGPGTRLTVL.

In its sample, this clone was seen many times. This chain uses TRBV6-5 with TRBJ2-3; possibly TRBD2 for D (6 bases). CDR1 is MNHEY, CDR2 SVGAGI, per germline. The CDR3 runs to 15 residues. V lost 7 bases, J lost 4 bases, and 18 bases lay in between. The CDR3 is CASTFDLASPDTQYF. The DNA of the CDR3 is TGTGCCAGCACTTTCGACCTAGCGTCTCCAGATACGCAGTATTTT.

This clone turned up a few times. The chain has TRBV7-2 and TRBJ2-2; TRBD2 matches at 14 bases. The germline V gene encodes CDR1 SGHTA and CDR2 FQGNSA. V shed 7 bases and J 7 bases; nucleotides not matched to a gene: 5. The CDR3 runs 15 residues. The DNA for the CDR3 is TGTGCCAGCAAGGGACTAGCGGGAGTGAACGGGGAGCTGTTTTTT. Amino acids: CASKGLAGVNGELFF.

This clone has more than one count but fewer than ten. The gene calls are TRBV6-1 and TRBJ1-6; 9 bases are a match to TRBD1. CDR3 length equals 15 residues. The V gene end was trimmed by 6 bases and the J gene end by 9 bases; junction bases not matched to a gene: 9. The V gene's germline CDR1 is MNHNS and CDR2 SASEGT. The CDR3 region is CASRTTGGDGSPLHF. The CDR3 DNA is TGTGCCAGCAGAACGACAGGGGGAGATGGTTCACCCCTCCACTTT.

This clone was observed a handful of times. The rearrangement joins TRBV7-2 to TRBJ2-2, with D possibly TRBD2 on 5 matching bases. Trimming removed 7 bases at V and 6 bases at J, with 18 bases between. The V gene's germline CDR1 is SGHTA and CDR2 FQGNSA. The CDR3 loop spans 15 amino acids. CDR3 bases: TGTGCCAGCAACAAAGGGAGTGACGTCCCCGGGGAGCTGTTTTTT. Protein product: CASNKGSDVPGELFF.

The CDR3 is CASSDGVGPQHF. The CDR3 DNA sequence: TGTGCCAGCAGTGACGGGGTAGGGCCCCAGCATTTT. V gene TRBV2 combines with J gene TRBJ1-5; D remains unclear. In germline, CDR1 is SNHLY, CDR2 FYNNEI. Between the trimmed V and J ends, which lost 3 bases and 9 bases, there was a span of 9 bases. CDR3 length: 12 residues.

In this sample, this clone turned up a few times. The CDR3 sequence: CASSPIGGRNEQFF. The CDR3 bases are TGTGCCAGCAGCCCAATCGGGGGGCGTAATGAGCAGTTCTTC. The chain joins TRBV7-2 to TRBJ2-1; possible D gene TRBD2, 7 bases. The CDR3 sequence is 14 residues long. Looked up from germline, CDR1 is SGHTA and CDR2 is FQGNSA. Trimming took off 5 bases at V and 7 bases at J, with 15 bases between the two ends. The full variable domain, with the rest looked up from reference TRBV7-2 and TRBJ2-1, is GAGVSQSPSNKVTEKGKDVELRCDPISGHTALYWYRQSLGQGLEFLIYFQGNSAPDKSGLPSDRFSAERTGGSVSTLTIQRTQQEDSAVYLCASSPIGGRNEQFFGPGTRLTVL.

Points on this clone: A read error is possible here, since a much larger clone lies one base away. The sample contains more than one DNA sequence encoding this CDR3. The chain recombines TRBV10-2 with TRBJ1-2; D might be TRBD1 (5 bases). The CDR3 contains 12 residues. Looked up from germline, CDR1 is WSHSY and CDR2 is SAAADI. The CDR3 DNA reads TGCGCCAGCGGCAGGGATGACTACGGCTACACCTTC. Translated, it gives CASGRDDYGYTF.

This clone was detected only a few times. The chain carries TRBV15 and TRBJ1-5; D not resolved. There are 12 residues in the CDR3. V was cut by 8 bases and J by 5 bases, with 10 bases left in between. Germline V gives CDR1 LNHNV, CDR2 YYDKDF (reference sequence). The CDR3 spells CATSDGDQPQHF. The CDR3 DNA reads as TGTGCCACCTCGGACGGTGATCAGCCCCAGCATTTT.

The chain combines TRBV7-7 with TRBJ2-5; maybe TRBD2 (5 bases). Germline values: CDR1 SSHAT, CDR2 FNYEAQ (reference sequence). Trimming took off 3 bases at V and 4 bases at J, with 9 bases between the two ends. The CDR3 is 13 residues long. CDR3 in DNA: TGTGCCAGCAGCTTTGGTCGGGGAGAGACCCAGTACTTC. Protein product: CASSFGRGETQYF.

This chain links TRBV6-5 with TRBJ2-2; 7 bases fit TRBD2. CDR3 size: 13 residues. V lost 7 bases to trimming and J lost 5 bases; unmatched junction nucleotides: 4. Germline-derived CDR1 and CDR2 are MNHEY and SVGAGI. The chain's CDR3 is CASTRGLTGELFF. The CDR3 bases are TGTGCCAGCACGCGGGGACTAACCGGGGAGCTGTTTTTT.

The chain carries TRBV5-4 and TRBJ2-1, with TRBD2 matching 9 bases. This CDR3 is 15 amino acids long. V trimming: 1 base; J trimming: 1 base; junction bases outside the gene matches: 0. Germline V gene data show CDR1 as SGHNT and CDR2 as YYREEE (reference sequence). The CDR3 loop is CASSLTSGSYNEQFF. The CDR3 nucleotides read TGTGCCAGCAGCTTGACTAGCGGGTCCTACAATGAGCAGTTCTTC.

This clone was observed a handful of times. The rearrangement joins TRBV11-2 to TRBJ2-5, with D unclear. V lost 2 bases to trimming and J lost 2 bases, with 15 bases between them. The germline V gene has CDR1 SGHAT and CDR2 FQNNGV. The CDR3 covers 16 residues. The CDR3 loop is CASSLTFLAVQETQYF. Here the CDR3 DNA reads TGTGCCAGCAGCTTAACTTTTCTGGCAGTTCAAGAGACCCAGTACTTC.

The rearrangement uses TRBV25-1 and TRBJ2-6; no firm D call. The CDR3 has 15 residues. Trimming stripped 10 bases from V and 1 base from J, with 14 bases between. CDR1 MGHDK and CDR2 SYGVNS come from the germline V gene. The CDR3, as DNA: TGTGCCACCACGGATACCTCTTCTGGGGCCAACGTCCTGACTTTC. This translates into CATTDTSSGANVLTF.

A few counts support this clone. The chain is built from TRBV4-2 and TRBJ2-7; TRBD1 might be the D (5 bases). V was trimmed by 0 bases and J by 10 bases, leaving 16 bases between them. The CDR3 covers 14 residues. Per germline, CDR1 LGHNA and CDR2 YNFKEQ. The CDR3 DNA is TGTGCCAGCAGCCAAGAGCACAGCTGGGGCCATCAGTACTTC. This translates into CASSQEHSWGHQYF.

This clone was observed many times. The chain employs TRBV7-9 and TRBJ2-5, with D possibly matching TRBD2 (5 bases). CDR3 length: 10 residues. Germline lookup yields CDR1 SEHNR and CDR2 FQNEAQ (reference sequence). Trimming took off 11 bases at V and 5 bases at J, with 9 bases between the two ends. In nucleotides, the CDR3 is TGTGCCGGAGGCGTGGAGACCCAGTACTTC. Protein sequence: CAGGVETQYF.

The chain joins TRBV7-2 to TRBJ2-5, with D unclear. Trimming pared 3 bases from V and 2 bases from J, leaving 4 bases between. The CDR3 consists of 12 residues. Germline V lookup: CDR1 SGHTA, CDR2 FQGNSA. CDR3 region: CASSFQQETQYF. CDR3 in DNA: TGTGCCAGCAGCTTTCAGCAAGAGACCCAGTACTTC.

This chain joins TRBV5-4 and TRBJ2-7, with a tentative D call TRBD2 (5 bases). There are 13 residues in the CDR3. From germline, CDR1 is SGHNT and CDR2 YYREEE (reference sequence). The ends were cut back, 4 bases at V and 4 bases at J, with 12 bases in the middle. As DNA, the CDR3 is TGTGCCAGCAGCCCAGCGGCCAGTTACGAGCAGTACTTC. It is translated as CASSPAASYEQYF.